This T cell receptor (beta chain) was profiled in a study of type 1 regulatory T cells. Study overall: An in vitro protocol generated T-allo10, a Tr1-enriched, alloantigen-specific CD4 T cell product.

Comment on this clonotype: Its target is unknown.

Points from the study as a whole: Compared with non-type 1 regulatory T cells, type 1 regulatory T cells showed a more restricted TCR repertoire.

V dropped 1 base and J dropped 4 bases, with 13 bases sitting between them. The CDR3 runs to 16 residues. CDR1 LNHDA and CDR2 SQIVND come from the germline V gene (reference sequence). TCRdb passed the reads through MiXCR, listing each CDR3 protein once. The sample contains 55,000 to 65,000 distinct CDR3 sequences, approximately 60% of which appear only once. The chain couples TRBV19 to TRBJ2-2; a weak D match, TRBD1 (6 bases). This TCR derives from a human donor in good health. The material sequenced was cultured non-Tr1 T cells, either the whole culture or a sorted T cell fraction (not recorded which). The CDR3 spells CASSIGRRGGTGELFF. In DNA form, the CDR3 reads TGTGCCAGTAGTATAGGCCGACGAGGGGGCACCGGGGAGCTGTTTTTT.